This T cell receptor beta chain stems from a study of blood T cell repertoires in COVID-19. Looking at the study overall: Italy, Spain and the United States were the sources of the convalescent and acute COVID-19 samples. Sample material is recorded as cDNA or gDNA derived from T cells, B-cell-depleted T cells, or PBMCs.

Original methodology: The authors estimated nucleated cell counts from reference gene primer amplification. The assay was immunoSEQ multiplex PCR, and TCRdb's table has in-frame clones only and misses some. The V and J calls and clone size come from that table; D and trimming were worked out from the DNA. The sample yields under 130,000 clones, approximately 80% seen once. Germline V CDR1 and CDR2: MNHNY, SVGAGI (reference sequence). The V and J ends lost 2 bases and 8 bases respectively, with 15 bases between them. The CDR3 runs 14 residues. The rearrangement links TRBV6-6 to TRBJ1-2; D is unresolved. Sequenced input: peripheral blood. The source of this sequence is a man aged 80 or over with acute or convalescent COVID-19. The DNA of the CDR3 is TGTGCCAGCAGTTACGCGACATCGGCGGGGGGCTACACCTTC. This encodes CASSYATSAGGYTF.